These 25 T cell receptor beta chains originate from one sample sequenced in a study of CXCR3-negative and CXCR3-positive naive CD8 T cells. 5' RACE with UMI labels generated the TRB cDNA libraries. After re-calling the 5' RACE reads, TCRdb lists one entry per CDR3 protein, DNA absent. The sample totals over 100,000 distinct CDR3 sequences. Sequencing was done on a sample of naive CXCR3- CD8+ T cells from blood. Subset noted: CD45RO-CCR7+CD27+CD95- naive CD8+ T cells lacking CXCR3 (TNR3-). The source is a human donor in good health. Some clones in this sample may be carry-over from other donors' samples.

V gene TRBV29-1 combines with J gene TRBJ2-7; the D gene TCRdb calls, TRBD1, cannot be checked with no DNA. CDR1 is SQVTM and CDR2 is ANQGSEA in the germline V gene. This CDR3 spans 15 amino acids. CDR3 in amino acids: CSVCLFDRTGYEQYF.

The chain has TRBV24-1 and TRBJ2-2; the TCRdb call, TRBD2, lacks DNA for checking. CDR3 length: 15 residues. The germline gives CDR1 KGHDR, CDR2 SFDVKD. CDR3 protein: CATSALAGVPGELFF.

The V gene is TRBV7-6, the J gene TRBJ2-7; there is no DNA to check the TCRdb D call of TRBD1. The length of the CDR3 is 14 residues. Per germline, CDR1 SGHVS and CDR2 FNYEAQ. The CDR3 is CASSAEDRVYEQYF. The entire variable domain, with the rest obtained from reference TRBV7-6 and TRBJ2-7, is as follows: GAGVSQSPRYKVTKRGQDVALRCDPISGHVSLYWYRQALGQGPEFLTYFNYEAQQDKSGLPNDRFSAERPEGSISTLTIQRTEQRDSAMYRCASSAEDRVYEQYFGPGTRLTVT.

The V gene is TRBV14, the J gene TRBJ1-2; without DNA, the TCRdb call of TRBD1 cannot be checked. Looked up from germline, CDR1 is SGHDN and CDR2 is FVKESK. The CDR3 is made up of 14 amino acids. CDR3 protein: CASSQVQGAGGYTF.

The chain recombines TRBV7-9 with TRBJ2-1; TCRdb names TRBD1, which stays unverified in the absence of DNA. CDR1 and CDR2 (germline): SEHNR, FQNEAQ (reference sequence). This CDR3 has 14 amino acids. CDR3 residues: CATGVQGAEGEQFF.

This rearrangement joins TRBV4-1 to TRBJ1-4. CDR1 MGHRA and CDR2 YSYEKL come from the germline V gene. The CDR3 is 16 amino acids. This chain's CDR3 is CASSQDIQIVREKLFF.

This CDR3 is CASSLTKSETQYF. The chain recombines TRBV7-3 with TRBJ2-5. Germline values: CDR1 SGHTA, CDR2 FQGTGA. The CDR3 runs to 13 residues.

This chain uses TRBV29-1 with TRBJ1-5. CDR1 and CDR2 (germline): SQVTM, ANQGSEA. This CDR3 has 15 residues. The chain's CDR3 is CSVGPTLYSNQPQHF.

This chain joins TRBV29-1 and TRBJ2-7; TCRdb's D call of TRBD1 is untestable without DNA. In germline, CDR1 is SQVTM, CDR2 ANQGSEA. The CDR3 runs 13 residues. The CDR3 here is CSGQTGGSYEQYF.

The gene calls are TRBV13 and TRBJ1-4; no DNA is available, so the TRBD1 call from TCRdb remains unchecked. This CDR3 is built from 15 residues. Germline V gives CDR1 PRHDT, CDR2 FYEKMQ (reference sequence). CDR3 sequence reads: CASSIRTGSGEKLFF.

J is TRBJ2-1 and V is TRBV28; TCRdb calls TRBD2, which cannot be checked without DNA. Germline V gene data show CDR1 as MDHEN and CDR2 as SYDVKM. This CDR3 region has 14 residues. This CDR3 is CASSLVAGINEQFF.

J is TRBJ2-5 and V is TRBV28; TCRdb gives TRBD1 as the D gene, but with no DNA this cannot be confirmed. Germline V lookup: CDR1 MDHEN, CDR2 SYDVKM. The CDR3 is made up of 14 amino acids. This CDR3 is CASSPSWGAPTQYF.

The chain joins TRBV27 to TRBJ2-3. The CDR3 is 15 amino acids. Germline V lookup: CDR1 MNHEY, CDR2 SMNVEV (reference sequence). CDR3: CASSLPGLAADTQYF.

The rearrangement joins TRBV9 to TRBJ2-1. This CDR3 has 12 residues. CDR1 SGDLS and CDR2 YYNGEE come from the germline V gene. CDR3 sequence: CASSVSQHEQFF.

V is TRBV12-3 or TRBV12-4 and J is TRBJ2-5. This CDR3 region has 15 residues. CDR3 residues: CASSLSTLEQETQYF.

The chain carries TRBV4-2 and TRBJ2-3; TCRdb designates TRBD1, a call that cannot be tested without DNA. Germline CDR1 reads LGHNA; CDR2 reads YNFKEQ. CDR3 length: 17 amino acids. CDR3 sequence: CASSQEGGRGSTDTQYF.

The chain carries TRBV7-6 and TRBJ2-1. In germline, CDR1 is SGHVS, CDR2 FNYEAQ. This CDR3 has 13 residues. CDR3 residues: CASSLGLVNEQFF.

This sequence joins TRBV21-1 and TRBJ1-6; the D call from TCRdb, TRBD1, cannot be confirmed without DNA. TRBV21-1 is labeled a pseudogene. CDR3 length: 17 residues. This CDR3 is CASTALPGENHNSPLHF.

The chain is built from TRBV29-1 and TRBJ2-3; no DNA is available, so the TRBD1 call from TCRdb remains unchecked. The CDR3 runs to 12 residues. CDR1 and CDR2 (germline): SQVTM, ANQGSEA. The CDR3 sequence is CSVGDNTDTQYF.

J is TRBJ2-1 and V is TRBV6-5; TCRdb reports TRBD1, a call that lacks DNA to check it against. Germline CDR1 MNHEY, CDR2 SVGAGI. The CDR3 extends over 16 amino acids. CDR3 sequence: CASSSQGPLIYNEQFF.

The J gene is TRBJ1-1, the V gene TRBV9. Germline V gene data show CDR1 as SGDLS and CDR2 as YYNGEE. CDR3 size: 13 residues. CDR3 sequence reads: CASSVGMNTEAFF.

The chain carries TRBV12-3 or TRBV12-4 and TRBJ2-1; TCRdb indicates TRBD1, and absent DNA this call remains unverified. The CDR3 extends over 15 amino acids. CDR3 region: CASSFAGGGDDEQFF.

The CDR3 region is CASSQDLGTSVYTGELFF. V gene TRBV14 combines with J gene TRBJ2-2; TCRdb designates TRBD2, a call that cannot be tested without DNA. The length of the CDR3 is 18 residues. Germline V gene data show CDR1 as SGHDN and CDR2 as FVKESK. Drawing the rest from reference TRBV14 and TRBJ2-2, the complete variable domain is EAGVTQFPSHSVIEKGQTVTLRCDPISGHDNLYWYRRVMGKEIKFLLHFVKESKQDESGMPNNRFLAERTGGTYSTLKVQPAELEDSGVYFCASSQDLGTSVYTGELFFGEGSRLTVL.

This sequence joins TRBV12-3 or TRBV12-4 and TRBJ2-7; with no DNA, the TCRdb D assignment of TRBD1 cannot be verified. The CDR3 loop spans 14 amino acids. CDR3 in amino acids: CASRLAGGNYEQYF.

The J gene is TRBJ2-5, the V gene TRBV9; TCRdb's D gene call, TRBD2, goes unchecked for lack of DNA. The V gene's germline CDR1 is SGDLS and CDR2 YYNGEE. CDR3 length: 15 residues. CDR3: CASSAGTSGQETQYF.